This T cell receptor beta chain was sequenced for a study of control samples from healthy donors and cancer patients. Sequencing was performed with immunoSEQ multiplex PCR; in TCRdb, only in-frame clones are kept and a portion is missing. The profile shows around 190,000 clones, roughly 90% of them singletons. V was clipped by 0 bases and J by 7 bases, with 13 bases between them. There are 16 residues in the CDR3. CDR1 is MNHEY, CDR2 SMNVEV, per germline (reference sequence). The specimen was blood. The rearrangement uses TRBV27 and TRBJ1-6; weak D call: TRBD1 (6 bases). This sequence originates from a woman aged 50 to 60 in good health. CDR3 sequence: CASSLSVRTVNSPLHF. Here the CDR3 DNA reads TGTGCCAGCAGTTTATCGGTTAGGACAGTCAATTCACCCCTCCACTTT.